This T cell receptor (beta chain) was sequenced during a study of blood T cell repertoires in COVID-19. For the study at large: The United States, Italy and Spain provided the acute and convalescent COVID-19 samples.

This clone was recorded only once. CDR3 size: 16 residues. The V gene's germline CDR1 is MNHEY and CDR2 SVGEGT. V shed 6 bases and J 1 base; nucleotides not matched to a gene: 6. In the original processing: Estimation of nucleated cell counts relied on the amplification of reference gene primers. The repertoire was sequenced with immunoSEQ multiplex PCR; TCRdb's copy has only in-frame clones and lacks some. V and J calls plus clone size are reproduced from that table; the DNA served to infer D and trimming. The sample lists around 96,000 clones; 90% to 95% were seen once. The TCR comes from a human donor with active COVID-19. The donor label of this sample is uncertain. The material sequenced was peripheral blood. The chain links TRBV6-2 or TRBV6-3 to TRBJ2-3; TRBD2 agrees at 11 bases. The CDR3 reads CASSDLAGGGTDTQYF. The CDR3 DNA reads as TGTGCCAGCAGCGACCTAGCGGGAGGCGGCACAGATACGCAGTATTTT.